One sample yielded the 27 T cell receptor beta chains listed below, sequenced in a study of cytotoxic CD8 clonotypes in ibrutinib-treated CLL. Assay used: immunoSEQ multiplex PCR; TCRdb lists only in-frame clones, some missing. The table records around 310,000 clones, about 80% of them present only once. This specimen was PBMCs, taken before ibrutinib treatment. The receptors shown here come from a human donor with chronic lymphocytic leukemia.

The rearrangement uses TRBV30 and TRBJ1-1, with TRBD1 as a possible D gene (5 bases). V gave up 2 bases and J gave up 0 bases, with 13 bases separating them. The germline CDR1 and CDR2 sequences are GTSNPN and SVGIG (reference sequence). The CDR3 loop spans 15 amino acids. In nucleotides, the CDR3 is TGTGCCTGGAGTAGGGGACCCTCGATGAACACTGAAGCTTTCTTT. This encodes CAWSRGPSMNTEAFF.

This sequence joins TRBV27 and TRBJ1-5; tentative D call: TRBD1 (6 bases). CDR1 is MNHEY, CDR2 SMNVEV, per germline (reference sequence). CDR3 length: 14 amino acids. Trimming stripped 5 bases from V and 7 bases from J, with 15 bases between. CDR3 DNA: TGTGCCAGCAGTCCATACAGGGTTAACCAGCCCCAGCATTTT. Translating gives CASSPYRVNQPQHF.

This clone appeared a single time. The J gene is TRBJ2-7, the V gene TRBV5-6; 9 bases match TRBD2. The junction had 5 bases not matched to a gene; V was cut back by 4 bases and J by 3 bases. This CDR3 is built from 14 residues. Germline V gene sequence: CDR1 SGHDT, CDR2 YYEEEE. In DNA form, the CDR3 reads TGTGCCAGCAGCCGACTAGCGGTCCTCTACGAGCAGTACTTC. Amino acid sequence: CASSRLAVLYEQYF.

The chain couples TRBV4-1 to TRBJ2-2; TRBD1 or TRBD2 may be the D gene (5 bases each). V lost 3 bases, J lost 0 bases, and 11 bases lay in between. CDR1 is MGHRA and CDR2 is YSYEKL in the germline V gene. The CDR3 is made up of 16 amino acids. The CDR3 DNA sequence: TGCGCCAGCAGCCAGTCCGGGACGTCGAACACCGGGGAGCTGTTTTTT. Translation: CASSQSGTSNTGELFF.

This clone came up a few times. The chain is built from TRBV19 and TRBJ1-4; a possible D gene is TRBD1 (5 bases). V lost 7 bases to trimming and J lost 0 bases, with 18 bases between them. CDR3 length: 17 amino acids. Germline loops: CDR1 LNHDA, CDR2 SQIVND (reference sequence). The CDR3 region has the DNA TGTGCCAGTAACGGGGGTTTGCCCGCCGCAACTAATGAAAAACTGTTTTTT. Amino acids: CASNGGLPAATNEKLFF.

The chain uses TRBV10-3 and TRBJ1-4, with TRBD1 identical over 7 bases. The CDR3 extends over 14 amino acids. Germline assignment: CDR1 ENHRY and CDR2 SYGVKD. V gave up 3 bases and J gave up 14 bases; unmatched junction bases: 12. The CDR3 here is CAISDTGGGRPLFF. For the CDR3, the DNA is TGTGCCATCAGTGATACTGGAGGGGGCCGTCCGCTGTTTTTT.

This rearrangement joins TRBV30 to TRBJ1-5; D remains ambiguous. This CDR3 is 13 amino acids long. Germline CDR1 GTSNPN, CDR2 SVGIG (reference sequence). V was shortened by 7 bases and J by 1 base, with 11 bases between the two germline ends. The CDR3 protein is CAFQGGSNQPQHF. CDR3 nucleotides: TGTGCCTTCCAAGGTGGCAGCAATCAGCCCCAGCATTTT.

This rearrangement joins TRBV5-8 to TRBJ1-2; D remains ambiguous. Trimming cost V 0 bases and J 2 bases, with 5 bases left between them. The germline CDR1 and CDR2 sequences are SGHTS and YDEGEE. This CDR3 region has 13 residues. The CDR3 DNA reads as TGTGCCAGCAGCTTGGGTACGAACTATGGCTACACCTTC. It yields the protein CASSLGTNYGYTF.

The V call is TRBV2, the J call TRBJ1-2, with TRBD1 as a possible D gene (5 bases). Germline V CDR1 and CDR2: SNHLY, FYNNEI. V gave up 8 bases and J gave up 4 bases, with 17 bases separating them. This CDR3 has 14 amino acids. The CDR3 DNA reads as TGTGCCAGCGGCAAGGCGGACAAAACCTATGGCTACACCTTC. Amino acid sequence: CASGKADKTYGYTF. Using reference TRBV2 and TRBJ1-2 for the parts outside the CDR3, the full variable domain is EPEVTQTPSHQVTQMGQEVILRCVPISNHLYFYWYRQILGQKVEFLVSFYNNEISEKSEIFDDQFSVERPDGSNFTLKIRSTKLEDSAMYFCASGKADKTYGYTFGSGTRLTVV.

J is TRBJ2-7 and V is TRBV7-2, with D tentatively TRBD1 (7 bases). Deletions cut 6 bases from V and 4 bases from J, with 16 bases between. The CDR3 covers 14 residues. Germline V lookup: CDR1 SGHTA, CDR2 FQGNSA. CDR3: CASRRGGTEYEQYF. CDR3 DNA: TGTGCCAGCAGAAGAGGGGGGACAGAATACGAGCAGTACTTC. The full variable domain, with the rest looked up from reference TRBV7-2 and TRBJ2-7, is GAGVSQSPSNKVTEKGKDVELRCDPISGHTALYWYRQSLGQGLEFLIYFQGNSAPDKSGLPSDRFSAERTGGSVSTLTIQRTQQEDSAVYLCASRRGGTEYEQYFGPGTRLTVT.

For the CDR3, the DNA is TGTGCCAGCAGCGTAGTTGCTAGGCAGGGCAATGAGCAGTTCTTC. Translation: CASSVVARQGNEQFF. The chain combines TRBV9 with TRBJ2-1; the D gene is possibly TRBD1 (5 bases). The germline CDR1 and CDR2 sequences are SGDLS and YYNGEE. V lost 0 bases and J 6 bases, leaving 13 bases between the germline ends. CDR3 length: 15 residues.

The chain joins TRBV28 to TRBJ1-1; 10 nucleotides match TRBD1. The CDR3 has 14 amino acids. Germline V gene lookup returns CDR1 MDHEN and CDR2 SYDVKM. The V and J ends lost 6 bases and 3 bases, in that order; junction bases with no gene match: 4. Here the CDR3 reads CASSPGTGDTEAFF. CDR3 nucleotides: TGTGCCAGCAGCCCCGGGACAGGGGACACTGAAGCTTTCTTT.

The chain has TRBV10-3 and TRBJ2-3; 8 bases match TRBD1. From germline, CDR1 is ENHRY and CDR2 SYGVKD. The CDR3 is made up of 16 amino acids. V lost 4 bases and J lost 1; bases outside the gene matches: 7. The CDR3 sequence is CAISVLGQVGTDTQYF. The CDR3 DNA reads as TGTGCCATCAGTGTTTTGGGACAGGTTGGCACAGATACGCAGTATTTT.

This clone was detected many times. The CDR3, as DNA: TGTGCCAGCAGCTTAGCTCGGGTGATTTACACGGGAAACACCATATATTTT. Translation: CASSLARVIYTGNTIYF. The chain joins TRBV7-8 to TRBJ1-3; no firm D call. This CDR3 is built from 17 residues. Per germline, CDR1 SGHVS and CDR2 FQNEAQ. V was cut by 0 bases and J by 4 bases, with 16 bases left in between.

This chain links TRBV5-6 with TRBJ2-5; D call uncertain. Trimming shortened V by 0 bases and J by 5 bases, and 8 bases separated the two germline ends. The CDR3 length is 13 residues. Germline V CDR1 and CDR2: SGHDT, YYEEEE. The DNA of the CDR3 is TGTGCCAGCAGCTTGGATTTTTGGGAGACCCAGTACTTC. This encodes CASSLDFWETQYF.

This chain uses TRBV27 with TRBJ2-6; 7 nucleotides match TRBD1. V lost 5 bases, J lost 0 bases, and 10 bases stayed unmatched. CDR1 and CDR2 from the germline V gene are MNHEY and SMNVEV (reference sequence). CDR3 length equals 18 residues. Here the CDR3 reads CASSPIPDRDSGANVLTF. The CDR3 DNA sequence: TGTGCCAGCAGTCCCATACCCGACAGGGACTCTGGGGCCAACGTCCTGACTTTC.

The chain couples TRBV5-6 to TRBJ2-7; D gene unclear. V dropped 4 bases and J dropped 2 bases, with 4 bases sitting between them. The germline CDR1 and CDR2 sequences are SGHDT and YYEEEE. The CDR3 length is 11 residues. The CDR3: CASSGTYEQYF. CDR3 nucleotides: TGTGCCAGCAGCGGAACCTACGAGCAGTACTTC.

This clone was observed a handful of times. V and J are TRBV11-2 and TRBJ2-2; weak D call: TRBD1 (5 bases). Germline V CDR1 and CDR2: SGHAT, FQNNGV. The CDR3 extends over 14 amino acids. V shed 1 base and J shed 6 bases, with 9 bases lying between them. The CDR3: CASSLGRQPGELFF. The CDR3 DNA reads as TGTGCCAGCAGCTTAGGACGACAGCCCGGGGAGCTGTTTTTT.

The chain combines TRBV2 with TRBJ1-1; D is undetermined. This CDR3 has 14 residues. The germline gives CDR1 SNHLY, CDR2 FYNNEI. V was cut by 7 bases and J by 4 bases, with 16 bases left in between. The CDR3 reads CASNRQAGITEAFF. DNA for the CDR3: TGTGCCAGCAACCGTCAGGCCGGGATCACTGAAGCTTTCTTT. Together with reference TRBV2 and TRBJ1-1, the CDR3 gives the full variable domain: EPEVTQTPSHQVTQMGQEVILRCVPISNHLYFYWYRQILGQKVEFLVSFYNNEISEKSEIFDDQFSVERPDGSNFTLKIRSTKLEDSAMYFCASNRQAGITEAFFGQGTRLTVV.

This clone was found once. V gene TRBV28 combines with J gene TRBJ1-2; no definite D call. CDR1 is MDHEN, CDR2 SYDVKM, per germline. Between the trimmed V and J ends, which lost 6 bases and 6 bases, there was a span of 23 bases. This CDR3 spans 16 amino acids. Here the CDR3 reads CASSPLLEGRRHGYTF. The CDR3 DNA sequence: TGTGCCAGCAGCCCCCTCCTGGAGGGCAGGAGGCATGGCTACACCTTC.

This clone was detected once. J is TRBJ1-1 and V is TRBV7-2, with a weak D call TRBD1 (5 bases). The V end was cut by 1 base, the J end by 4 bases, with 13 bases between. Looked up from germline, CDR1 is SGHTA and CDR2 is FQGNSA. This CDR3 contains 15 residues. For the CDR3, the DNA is TGTGCCAGCAGCTTAGTAGGGGTGATGATCACTGAAGCTTTCTTT. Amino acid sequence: CASSLVGVMITEAFF. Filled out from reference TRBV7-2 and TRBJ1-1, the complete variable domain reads GAGVSQSPSNKVTEKGKDVELRCDPISGHTALYWYRQSLGQGLEFLIYFQGNSAPDKSGLPSDRFSAERTGGSVSTLTIQRTQQEDSAVYLCASSLVGVMITEAFFGQGTRLTVV.

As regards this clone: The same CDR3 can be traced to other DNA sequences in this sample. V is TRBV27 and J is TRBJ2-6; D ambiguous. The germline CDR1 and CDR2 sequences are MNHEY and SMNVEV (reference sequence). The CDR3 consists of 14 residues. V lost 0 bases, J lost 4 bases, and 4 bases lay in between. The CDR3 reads CASSLSSGANVLTF. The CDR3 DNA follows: TGTGCCAGCAGTTTATCTTCCGGGGCCAACGTCCTGACTTTC.

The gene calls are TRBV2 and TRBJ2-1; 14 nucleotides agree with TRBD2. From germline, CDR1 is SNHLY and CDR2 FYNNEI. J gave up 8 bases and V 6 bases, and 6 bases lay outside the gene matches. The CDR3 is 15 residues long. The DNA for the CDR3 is TGTGCCAGCAGGGGACTAGCGGGGGTGGGCGATGAGCAGTTCTTC. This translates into CASRGLAGVGDEQFF.

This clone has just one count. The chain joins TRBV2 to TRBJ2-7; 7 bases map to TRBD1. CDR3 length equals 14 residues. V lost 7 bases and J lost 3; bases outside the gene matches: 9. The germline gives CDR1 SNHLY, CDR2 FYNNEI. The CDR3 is CASNPRQGNYEQYF. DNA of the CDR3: TGTGCCAGCAACCCCCGACAGGGTAACTACGAGCAGTACTTC.

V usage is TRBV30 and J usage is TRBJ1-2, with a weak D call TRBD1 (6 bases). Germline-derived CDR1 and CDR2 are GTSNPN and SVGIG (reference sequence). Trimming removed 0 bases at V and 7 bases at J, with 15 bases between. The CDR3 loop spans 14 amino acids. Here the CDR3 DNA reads TGTGCCTGGAGTGTACCCCCTGGGACAATTGGCTACACCTTC. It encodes CAWSVPPGTIGYTF. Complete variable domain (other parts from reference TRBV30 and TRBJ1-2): SQTIHQWPATLVQPVGSPLSLECTVEGTSNPNLYWYRQAAGRGLQLLFYSVGIGQISSEVPQNLSASRPQDRQFILSSKKLLLSDSGFYLCAWSVPPGTIGYTFGSGTRLTVV.

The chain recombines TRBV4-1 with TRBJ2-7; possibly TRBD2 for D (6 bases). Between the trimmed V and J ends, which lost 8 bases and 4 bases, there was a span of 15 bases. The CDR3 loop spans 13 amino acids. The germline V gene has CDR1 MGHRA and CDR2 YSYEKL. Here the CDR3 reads CASSHGGPYEQYF. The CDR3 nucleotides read TGCGCCAGCTCCCACGGGGGACCATACGAGCAGTACTTC.

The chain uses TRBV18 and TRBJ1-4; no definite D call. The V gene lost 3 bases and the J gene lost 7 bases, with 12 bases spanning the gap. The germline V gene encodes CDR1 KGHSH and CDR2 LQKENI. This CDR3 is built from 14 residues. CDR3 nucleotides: TGTGCCAGCTCACCCCGCGGGTCGAGTGAAAAACTGTTTTTT. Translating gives CASSPRGSSEKLFF.